This T cell receptor beta chain was identified in a study of T cell repertoires in cytomegalovirus infection. For this clonotype: The target antigen is unknown.

TCRdb ran MiXCR on the reads and lists one entry per CDR3 protein. The data hold fewer than 1,000,000 distinct CDR3 sequences, with about a third observed a single time. CDR3 length: 15 residues. Germline CDR1 and CDR2: LNHDA and SQIVND (reference sequence). V shed 3 bases and J shed 4 bases, with 13 bases lying between them. This clonotype was sampled from a human donor in good health (CMV status not recorded). Some clones in this sample may be carry-over from other donors' samples. J is TRBJ2-1 and V is TRBV19, with D tentatively TRBD2 (5 bases). Sequenced material: cultured CD8+ T cells from PBMCs, taken from culture after CMV antigen stimulation. The CDR3 DNA reads TGTGCCAGTAGTATTTCCCAGACGGGATACAATGAGCAGTTCTTC. This codes for CASSISQTGYNEQFF.